The rows below give T cell receptor beta chains drawn from one sample of a study of cytomegalovirus exposure and HLA in healthy donors. Profiling relied on immunoSEQ multiplex PCR, and the TCRdb table lists in-frame clones only, not all of them. In the table there are about 97,000 clones, approximately 71% of which are singletons. The specimen sequenced was PBMCs. These receptors came from a male donor in good health and CMV-seropositive. Each CDR3 is given with its conserved first and last residue. The order of the fields is V gene, CDR3 protein.

TRBV5-6 CASSLWIRRATNEKLFF
TRBV4-2 CASSQATSGLYEQYF
TRBV5-1 CASKFSSGSSYNEQFF
TRBV6-1 CASRTGGNSPLHF
TRBV28 CASSLGGESLYYGYTF
TRBV4-2 CASSQDSAGTSPIF
TRBV9 CASSVGLAGGDTGELFF
TRBV9 CASSVGLAGHNEQFF
TRBV7-9 CASSLAEGRNQPQHF
TRBV29-1 CSGSPGITGELFF
TRBV6-5 CASSSTHRAPHQPQHF
TRBV9 CASSPRTSGNNEQFF
TRBV5-4 CASSRGQGASETQYF
TRBV6-6 CASSPTGGKLFF
TRBV6-4 CASNRSGDFYEQYF
TRBV27 CASTPGTSGLNEQFF
TRBV19 CASSIRRAGKDTQYF
TRBV9 CASSVGGAGELFF